This TCR beta chain derives from a study of blood T cells in healthy people across ages. Details on this clonotype: As yet, its antigen is unknown.

Together with a sample-barcoded 5' primer, a J-beta primer mix was included in a second PCR lasting roughly 7 to 11 cycles. TCRdb re-called the 5' RACE reads through MiXCR, storing one row per CDR3 protein. Altogether roughly 800,000 distinct CDR3 sequences are present, 58% being singletons, with the ten largest covering 20% to 25%. CDR1 is MDHEN and CDR2 is SYDVKM in the germline V gene. V lost 5 bases and J lost 11, with 15 bases in between. The CDR3 contains 12 residues. Whole-study results and caveats: There was a strong correlation between TCR beta diversity and naive T cell percentage. In older individuals, TCR beta diversity per million T cells was lower, falling roughly linearly with age. Compared with aged donors, long-lived donors showed fewer expanded clones, suggesting selection.

The TCR originated in a man between 25 and 39 years old in good health. Specimen: blood. The rearrangement uses TRBV28 and TRBJ1-1; D unclear. The CDR3 sequence is CASSLPLLDAFF. Here the CDR3 DNA reads TGTGCCAGCAGTCTCCCGCTTCTGGATGCTTTCTTT.